The following is a T cell receptor beta chain sequence with its context. The V and J ends lost 3 bases and 6 bases, in that order; junction bases with no gene match: 6. This CDR3 has 14 amino acids. The germline V gene has CDR1 DFQATT and CDR2 SNEGSKA (reference sequence). This specimen belongs to a study of T cells in Graves' hyperthyroidism and ophthalmopathy. Amplified regions were TCR beta CDR3 sequences from RNA transcripts. RT-PCR in the first round (using the HTBI primer set) targeted the TCR CDR3. In TCRdb, the multiplex PCR reads were re-called with MiXCR into one record per CDR3 protein. The sample carries some 500,000 distinct CDR3 sequences, about 16% recorded once.

The J gene is TRBJ2-1, the V gene TRBV20-1; 9 bases fit TRBD1. The TCR was taken from a woman in her thirties with Graves' ophthalmopathy. The sample comprised blood. CDR3 coding DNA: TGCAGTGCTAGCTCGTCGACAGGGGGCAATGAGCAGTTCTTC. Residues: CSASSSTGGNEQFF.